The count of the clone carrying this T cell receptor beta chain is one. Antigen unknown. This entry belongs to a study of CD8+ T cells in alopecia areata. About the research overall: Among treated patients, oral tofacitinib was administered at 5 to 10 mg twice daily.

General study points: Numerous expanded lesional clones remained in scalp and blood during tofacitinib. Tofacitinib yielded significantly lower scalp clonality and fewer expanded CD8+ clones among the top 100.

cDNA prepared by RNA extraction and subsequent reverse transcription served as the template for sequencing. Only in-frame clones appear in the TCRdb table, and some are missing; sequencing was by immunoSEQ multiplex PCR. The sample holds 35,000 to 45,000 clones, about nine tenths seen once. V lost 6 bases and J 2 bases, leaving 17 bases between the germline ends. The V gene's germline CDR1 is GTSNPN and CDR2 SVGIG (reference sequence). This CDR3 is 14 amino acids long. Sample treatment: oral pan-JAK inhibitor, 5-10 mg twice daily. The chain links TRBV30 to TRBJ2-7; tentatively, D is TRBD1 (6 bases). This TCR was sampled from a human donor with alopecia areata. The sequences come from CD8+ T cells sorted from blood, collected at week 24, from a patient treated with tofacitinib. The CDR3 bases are TGTGCCTGTGAAAAGGGGGACACTACCTACGAGCAGTACTTC. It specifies CACEKGDTTYEQYF.